This T cell receptor (beta chain) was recovered during a study of T-cell reconstitution after alpha-beta-depleted transplantation in children. Unique molecular identifiers were incorporated when the TCRbeta library was constructed. TCRdb itself ran the PCR reads through MiXCR, one entry per CDR3 protein. The sample holds about 350,000 distinct CDR3 sequences; around 15% are singletons and the top ten take around 41%. J gave up 14 bases and V 6 bases, and 7 bases lay outside the gene matches. Per the germline V gene, CDR1 is MDHEN and CDR2 is SYDVKM. The CDR3 is 13 amino acids. The V and J genes are TRBV28 and TRBJ1-6, with 10 bases identical to TRBD1. The TCR sequence derives from a male patient aged 2-9 years who had a stem cell transplant for acute lymphoblastic leukemia, so the T cells may come from the graft donor. Sequenced here: PBMCs, mostly from graft donor cells, sampled 360 days after TCRalphabeta/CD19-depleted stem cell transplant. CDR3 nucleotide sequence: TGTGCCAGCAGAGGGACAGGGGATGTGGCCCTCCACTTT. Protein sequence: CASRGTGDVALHF.